This T cell receptor beta chain was found in a study of regulatory T cells in long-lasting Graves disease. Study summary: Those Graves' patients who were newly diagnosed had been on antithyroid drugs under 3 months.

Trimming shortened V by 8 bases and J by 7 bases, and 14 bases separated the two germline ends. This CDR3 contains 12 residues. Germline-derived CDR1 and CDR2 are MDHEN and SYDVKM. Combining iRepertoire HTBI primers with Arm-PCR of CDR3 regions, the authors built TCR beta libraries. Via MiXCR, TCRdb re-called the multiplex PCR reads, giving one row per CDR3 protein. Counted here are about 470,000 distinct CDR3 sequences, about 16% occurring once; the ten biggest clones make up around 17%. This sample's time point: newly diagnosed GD, antithyroid drugs for less than 3 months. From PBMCs, RNA was extracted and then used to make the TCR library. Around 8.2 milliliters of peripheral blood went into EDTA tubes. This clonotype was seen only a few times. These data were also reused for a study on T cells in Graves' hyperthyroidism and ophthalmopathy. In that study: Thyroid ultrasound and orbital computed tomography, with clinical symptoms and serum thyroxine and TRAb, informed diagnoses. First-round RT-PCR of the TCR CDR3 relied on the HTBI primer set.

The chain is built from TRBV28 and TRBJ1-2; TRBD1 is a possible D gene (5 bases). The sequencing used peripheral blood mononuclear cells (PBMCs), collected at new diagnosis, from a patient treated with antithyroid drugs. This receptor was obtained from a woman aged 30 to 39 with Graves disease. The CDR3 DNA sequence: TGTGCCAGCCACTCCCCAGGGAGTGGCTACACCTTC. Protein: CASHSPGSGYTF.